This TCR beta chain stems from a study of blood T cells in healthy people across ages. Findings of the study overall: It was not known whether donors were CMV positive (a possible confounder of expanded clonotype changes).

A second PCR of roughly 7 to 11 cycles used a sample-barcoded 5' primer and a J-beta primer mix. Each of the samples gave a minimum of 3 million paired-end reads that contained CDR3. Via MiXCR, TCRdb re-called the 5' RACE reads, giving one row per CDR3 protein. The data show around 870,000 distinct CDR3 sequences, with roughly 26% seen just once and 15% to 20% held by the top ten. Per-sample PBMC isolation yielded at least 6.5 million cells. As to this clonotype: The antigen is not known. The junction departs from germline at one end; a sequencing error may be responsible.

This CDR3 spans 13 amino acids. Germline assignment: CDR1 SEHNR and CDR2 FQNEAQ (reference sequence). This sequence joins TRBV7-9 and TRBJ2-7; D unresolved. The sequence came from a woman older than 75 in good health. The sequencing sample was made of blood. CDR3 bases: TGTGCCAGCAGCTTAGGTAGTCCCTACGCGCAGTACTTC. Its translation is CASSLGSPYAQYF.